This entry lists 28 T cell receptor beta chains sequenced from one sample in a study of blood T cell repertoires in COVID-19. Produced via immunoSEQ multiplex PCR; TCRdb's table is partial and in-frame only. The data contain some 200,000 clones, roughly 80% of them singletons. The sample consisted of peripheral blood. The receptors come from a middle-aged woman with COVID-19, enrolled during active disease.

The chain carries TRBV7-3 and TRBJ2-7; TRBD1 is a possible D gene (6 bases). The CDR3 runs to 17 residues. The germline V gene encodes CDR1 SGHTA and CDR2 FQGTGA. Between the trimmed V and J ends, which lost 1 base and 0 bases, there was a span of 16 bases. CDR3 DNA sequence: TGTGCCAGCAGCTTAAGAGTCCGCCGGGACACCTCCTACGAGCAGTACGTC. Residues: CASSLRVRRDTSYEQYV.

The chain couples TRBV2 to TRBJ1-3, with D perhaps matching TRBD1 (6 bases). CDR1 is SNHLY and CDR2 is FYNNEI in the germline V gene. The CDR3 extends over 14 amino acids. The V and J ends lost 4 bases and 5 bases respectively, with 12 bases between them. CDR3 region: CASSVAQGRNTIYF. CDR3 DNA sequence: TGTGCCAGCAGTGTTGCCCAGGGGAGAAACACCATATATTTT.

The rearrangement uses TRBV11-3 and TRBJ2-3; 9 bases line up with TRBD2. The junction had 2 bases not matched to a gene; V was cut back by 2 bases and J by 2 bases. The length of the CDR3 is 15 residues. Germline CDR1 and CDR2: SGHNT and YENEEA. CDR3 sequence: CASSLSGGPTDTQYF. The CDR3 nucleotides are TGTGCCAGCAGCTTAAGCGGGGGGCCCACAGATACGCAGTATTTT.

The chain links TRBV3-1 (or the pseudogene TRBV3-2) to TRBJ1-4, with 8 bases matching TRBD1. The CDR3 totals 15 residues. With 4 bases clipped from V and 8 bases from J, the junction kept 9 bases outside the gene matches. Germline CDR1 is LGHDT and CDR2 is YNNKEL (reference sequence). The CDR3 DNA reads as TGTGCCAGCAGCCTAATGGACAGGGCAGGAGAAAAACTGTTTTTT. This translates into CASSLMDRAGEKLFF.

The chain uses TRBV5-6 and TRBJ1-5, with D possibly TRBD1 on 5 matching bases. The CDR3 runs to 16 residues. Germline V gene lookup returns CDR1 SGHDT and CDR2 YYEEEE. The V end was cut by 0 bases, the J end by 1 base, with 11 bases between. CDR3 amino acids: CASSLDGGLSNQPQHF. The CDR3 DNA sequence: TGTGCCAGCAGCTTGGACGGGGGTCTAAGCAATCAGCCCCAGCATTTT.

This clone occurred once. This chain connects TRBV12-3 or TRBV12-4 to TRBJ2-7; TRBD1 might be the D (6 bases). V was shortened by 3 bases and J by 6 bases, with 12 bases between the two germline ends. CDR3 size: 13 residues. The CDR3 reads CASSFDQGTEQYF. As DNA, the CDR3 is TGTGCCAGCAGTTTTGATCAGGGGACCGAGCAGTACTTC.

V is TRBV27 and J is TRBJ2-2; D is perhaps TRBD1 (5 bases). This CDR3 is 11 amino acids long. Germline CDR1 and CDR2: MNHEY and SMNVEV (reference sequence). Deletions cut 10 bases from V and 8 bases from J, with 11 bases between. CDR3 DNA sequence: TGTGCCACCCAAGGGGTGGGGGAGCTGTTTTTT. Its translation is CATQGVGELFF.

This sequence joins TRBV30 and TRBJ1-2; 8 nucleotides match TRBD1. Unmatched junction bases numbered 10, after V lost 2 bases and J lost 8 bases. This CDR3 is built from 14 residues. Germline CDR1 is GTSNPN and CDR2 is SVGIG (reference sequence). This CDR3 is CAWSTSGTGAGYTF. Here the CDR3 DNA reads TGTGCCTGGAGTACCTCCGGGACAGGTGCCGGCTACACCTTC.

This chain connects TRBV19 to TRBJ1-4, with 7 bases that match TRBD1. V trimming: 5 bases; J trimming: 8 bases; junction bases outside the gene matches: 5. This CDR3 spans 13 amino acids. Germline V gene sequence: CDR1 LNHDA, CDR2 SQIVND (reference sequence). CDR3 residues: CASSPDRVEKLFF. For the CDR3, the DNA is TGTGCCAGTAGTCCAGACAGGGTGGAAAAACTGTTTTTT. Full variable domain (rest looked up from reference TRBV19 and TRBJ1-4): DGGITQSPKYLFRKEGQNVTLSCEQNLNHDAMYWYRQDPGQGLRLIYYSQIVNDFQKGDIAEGYSVSREKKESFPLTVTSAQKNPTAFYLCASSPDRVEKLFFGSGTQLSVL.

In this sample, this clone turned up a few times. The chain recombines TRBV11-2 with TRBJ1-2; D is perhaps TRBD1 (6 bases). The germline CDR1 and CDR2 sequences are SGHAT and FQNNGV. This CDR3 has 13 residues. With 0 bases removed from V and 6 bases from J, the gap between germline ends came to 8 bases. The CDR3 region is CASSLDRGHGYTF. CDR3 nucleotides: TGTGCCAGCAGCTTAGACAGGGGACATGGCTACACCTTC.

V and J are TRBV30 and TRBJ2-1; 8 bases are shared with TRBD2. V lost 2 bases to trimming and J lost 7 bases; unmatched junction nucleotides: 4. The CDR3 loop spans 13 amino acids. Germline assignment: CDR1 GTSNPN and CDR2 SVGIG (reference sequence). CDR3 nucleotide sequence: TGTGCCTGGAGTAGCGGGAGCTCGAATGAGCAGTTCTTC. Its translation: CAWSSGSSNEQFF.

There are a few counts of this clone. J is TRBJ1-2 and V is TRBV5-1; D unclear. The CDR3 consists of 15 residues. Trimming cost V 5 bases and J 8 bases, with 22 bases left between them. Germline V gene lookup returns CDR1 SGHRS and CDR2 YFSETQ. This CDR3 is CASRDAAADPRGYTF. CDR3 coding DNA: TGCGCCAGCAGAGACGCAGCGGCGGACCCTAGGGGCTACACCTTC.

This clone occurred a few times. V is TRBV7-9 and J is TRBJ2-3; D is undetermined. The V gene lost 3 bases and the J gene lost 8 bases, with 6 bases spanning the gap. The CDR3 is 11 amino acids. Germline-derived CDR1 and CDR2 are SEHNR and FQNEAQ (reference sequence). CDR3 residues: CASSLVGTQYF. CDR3 DNA: TGTGCCAGCAGCTTGGTCGGTACGCAGTATTTT.

This sequence joins TRBV28 and TRBJ1-5, with 7 bases fitting TRBD1. There are 12 residues in the CDR3. Germline V gives CDR1 MDHEN, CDR2 SYDVKM. V was clipped by 7 bases and J by 7 bases; unmatched bases: 4. The CDR3 DNA reads as TGTGCCAGCATGGTACAGGGGCAGCCCCAGCATTTT. It is translated as CASMVQGQPQHF.

This chain joins TRBV5-4 and TRBJ2-5, with 9 bases fitting TRBD1. The CDR3 covers 15 residues. The V gene end was trimmed by 9 bases and the J gene end by 3 bases; junction bases not matched to a gene: 12. Germline V gene sequence: CDR1 SGHNT, CDR2 YYREEE (reference sequence). For the CDR3, the DNA is TGTGCCACCGCGGGCCCACGGGACAGGGAAGAGACCCAGTACTTC. It translates to CATAGPRDREETQYF.

Concerning this clone: At the DNA level, this CDR3 is encoded by other sequences in the same sample as well. The rearrangement uses TRBV6-6 and TRBJ2-5; D is possibly TRBD1 (5 bases). The CDR3 contains 14 residues. V lost 0 bases and J 2 bases, leaving 7 bases between the germline ends. The germline gives CDR1 MNHNY, CDR2 SVGAGI (reference sequence). This CDR3 reads CASSYSQGQETQYF. CDR3 in DNA: TGTGCCAGCAGTTACTCGCAGGGACAAGAGACCCAGTACTTC.

This chain uses TRBV30 with TRBJ1-5, with D perhaps matching TRBD1 (6 bases). V dropped 1 base and J dropped 6 bases, with 10 bases sitting between them. Germline V gene data show CDR1 as GTSNPN and CDR2 as SVGIG (reference sequence). The CDR3 totals 13 residues. CDR3 DNA sequence: TGTGCCTGGAGTGGACAGGTTGGTCAGCCCCAGCATTTT. The encoded protein is CAWSGQVGQPQHF.

Regarding this clone: Other DNA variants within this sample encode the same CDR3. V usage is TRBV19 and J usage is TRBJ1-5; maybe TRBD1 (6 bases). The V gene lost 5 bases and the J gene lost 6 bases, with 14 bases spanning the gap. Germline V lookup: CDR1 LNHDA, CDR2 SQIVND (reference sequence). CDR3 length: 14 amino acids. The CDR3 DNA reads as TGTGCCAGTAGTTCGGGCAGGGGTGGTCAGCCCCAGCATTTT. This codes for CASSSGRGGQPQHF.

This rearrangement joins TRBV6-5 to TRBJ1-1; D not resolved. This CDR3 comprises 11 residues. Per the germline V gene, CDR1 is MNHEY and CDR2 is SVGAGI. Deletions cut 3 bases from V and 9 bases from J, with 8 bases between. The CDR3 reads CASSYQQKAFF. In DNA form, the CDR3 reads TGTGCCAGCAGTTATCAACAGAAAGCTTTCTTT.

J is TRBJ1-4 and V is TRBV28, with a possible D match to TRBD1 (6 bases). This CDR3 has 14 residues. With 2 bases removed from V and 8 bases from J, the gap between germline ends came to 12 bases. The V gene's germline CDR1 is MDHEN and CDR2 SYDVKM. The CDR3 loop reads CASSLGGGQEKLFF. CDR3 nucleotides: TGTGCCAGCAGTTTAGGGGGCGGTCAGGAAAAACTGTTTTTT.

This clone occurred once. CDR3 sequence (DNA): TGTGCCAGCAGTTCTAGTCCTCTGAACACTGAAGCTTTCTTT. Amino acid sequence: CASSSSPLNTEAFF. This sequence joins TRBV6-2 or TRBV6-3 and TRBJ1-1; D is ambiguous. The CDR3 runs to 14 residues. The V and J ends lost 4 bases and 0 bases respectively, with 9 bases between them. Germline V CDR1 and CDR2: MNHEY, SVGEGT.

V usage is TRBV6-1 and J usage is TRBJ1-6; D not certain. V was cut by 0 bases and J by 13 bases, with 13 bases left in between. Germline CDR1 reads MNHNS; CDR2 reads SASEGT. The CDR3 covers 14 residues. CDR3 sequence reads: CASSEAVLRGPLHF. The CDR3 DNA sequence: TGTGCCAGCAGTGAAGCGGTTTTGCGCGGCCCCCTCCACTTT.

This sequence joins TRBV27 and TRBJ2-1, with 13 bases matching TRBD2. Germline trimming cut 4 bases from V and 0 bases from J; bases unmatched to any gene: 9. Germline V lookup: CDR1 MNHEY, CDR2 SMNVEV (reference sequence). The CDR3 is made up of 19 amino acids. CDR3: CASSSGPGLAGSSYNEQFF. The CDR3 DNA is TGTGCCAGCAGTTCAGGACCGGGACTAGCGGGGAGCTCCTACAATGAGCAGTTCTTC.

The chain joins TRBV11-2 to TRBJ2-2, with a possible D match to TRBD1 (6 bases). CDR1 is SGHAT, CDR2 FQNNGV, per germline. The CDR3 sequence is 14 residues long. V was clipped by 2 bases and J by 6 bases, with 10 bases between them. The CDR3 DNA sequence: TGTGCCAGCAGCTTAAGTGGGGGCGCCGGGGAGCTGTTTTTT. Residues: CASSLSGGAGELFF.

This chain joins TRBV29-1 and TRBJ2-1, with D tentatively TRBD1 (5 bases). V was shortened by 6 bases and J by 4 bases, with 19 bases between the two germline ends. This CDR3 contains 15 residues. Germline lookup yields CDR1 SQVTM and CDR2 ANQGSEA. CDR3 in DNA: TGCAGCGTCCCACGGCACAGGAACTCTTACAATGAGCAGTTCTTC. This translates into CSVPRHRNSYNEQFF.

Here the CDR3 reads CASSSRWGRHQETQYF. For the CDR3, the DNA is TGTGCCAGCAGTTCCCGCTGGGGCCGCCACCAAGAGACCCAGTACTTC. The chain links TRBV27 to TRBJ2-5, with D tentatively TRBD1 (5 bases). Germline V gene sequence: CDR1 MNHEY, CDR2 SMNVEV (reference sequence). This CDR3 spans 16 amino acids. Trimming took 4 bases from V and 0 from J, leaving 15 bases between them.

The gene calls are TRBV5-1 and TRBJ2-7; possibly TRBD1 for D (6 bases). The germline V gene has CDR1 SGHRS and CDR2 YFSETQ. V lost 3 bases, J lost 4 bases, and 26 bases lay in between. The CDR3 is 18 residues long. CDR3 protein: CASSSDRSNSRGFYEQYV. Here the CDR3 DNA reads TGCGCCAGCAGCTCAGACAGGAGCAACTCGAGGGGATTTTACGAGCAGTACGTC.

The V and J genes are TRBV27 and TRBJ2-5, with D tentatively TRBD2 (6 bases). There are 14 residues in the CDR3. Per the germline V gene, CDR1 is MNHEY and CDR2 is SMNVEV (reference sequence). Trimming left V 6 bases short and J 2 bases short, with 13 bases between. The CDR3 is CASRQTGTQETQYF. In DNA form, the CDR3 reads TGTGCCAGCAGGCAGACGGGGACTCAAGAGACCCAGTACTTC.